This T cell receptor (beta chain) was sequenced during a study of cytomegalovirus exposure and HLA in healthy donors. About the research overall: Out of several hundred genotyped donors, 81% belonged to the Caucasian-associated ancestry cluster.

With 60 Vbeta and 13 Jbeta primers, the PCR was carried out. Sequenced by immunoSEQ multiplex PCR; TCRdb stores in-frame clones only, minus some. The data contain about 140,000 clones, roughly 80% of them singletons. Study results and caveats: The authors later linked a missense DCLRE1C variant to TCR beta V- and J-gene trimming. Whilst most TCR sequences proved rare, a subset of public TCRs occurred across many donors. There were over 150 TCR beta chains listed as cytomegalovirus-associated.

CDR1 is KGHSH, CDR2 LQKENI, per germline. The V gene lost 4 bases and the J gene lost 0 bases, with 10 bases spanning the gap. The CDR3 totals 16 residues. On this clone itself: Its specificity is unknown.

The TCR sequence derives from a man aged 18 to 35 in good health and CMV-seropositive. This chain uses TRBV18 with TRBJ2-6, with a weak D call TRBD2 (5 bases). The sample taken for sequencing was PBMCs. This CDR3 is CASSQDWSSGANVLTF. The DNA for the CDR3 is TGTGCCAGCTCACAGGACTGGAGCTCTGGGGCCAACGTCCTGACTTTC.